A selection of T cell receptor beta chains follows, all from one sample in a study of T cells in Graves' hyperthyroidism and ophthalmopathy. Using its own MiXCR run on the multiplex PCR reads, TCRdb lists one record per CDR3 protein. The data show a few hundred thousand distinct CDR3 sequences, with 14% seen just once and approximately 14% held by the top ten. Sequencing was done on a sample of blood. These receptors were taken from a woman between 40 and 50 years old with Graves' hyperthyroidism. The CDR3 runs from the conserved cysteine through the conserved F or W. The D gene is left open where the match is weak. The size field is filled for only some rows; it gives once, few, many or a size class.

TRBD1,18,TRBJ1-4,TRBV15,many,TGTGCCACCAGCAGAGAGACAACCACCGGGACAGGGAGTGAAAAACTGTTTTTT,CATSRETTTGTGSEKLFF
NA,14,TRBJ2-1,TRBV7-3,few,TGTGCCAGCAGCCCCACCGAGGCAAATAATGAGCAGTTCTTC,CASSPTEANNEQFF
NA,15,TRBJ2-2,TRBV20-1,many,TGCAGTGCTCTTAGTTGGATCGCGAACACCGGGGAGCTGTTTTTT,CSALSWIANTGELFF
TRBD1,15,TRBJ2-3,TRBV5-1,few,TGCGCCAGCAGCGGGGGACAGCTTAGCACAGATACGCAGTATTTT,CASSGGQLSTDTQYF
NA,16,TRBJ2-3,TRBV18,many,TGTGCCAGCTCACCGCGAGATGACTGGGGCACAGATACGCAGTATTTT,CASSPRDDWGTDTQYF
NA,14,TRBJ2-2,TRBV9,few,TGTGCCAGCAGCGTAGCACCAACGTCGGGGGAGCTGTTTTTT,CASSVAPTSGELFF
TRBD2,13,TRBJ2-3,TRBV3-1,many,TGTGCGAGCGGGAGAGGCGGCACAGATACGCAGTATTTT,CASGRGGTDTQYF
TRBD1,15,TRBJ2-2,TRBV11-2,NA,TGTGCCAGCAGAGACAGGGGGGCAGACACCGGGGAGCTGCTTTTT,CASRDRGADTGELLF
TRBD2,15,TRBJ2-1,TRBV7-2,many,TGTGCCAGCAGCCTTAGCGGGAGGGCCCCCAATGAGCAGTTCTTC,CASSLSGRAPNEQFF
NA,13,TRBJ2-1,TRBV11-2,NA,TGTGCCAGCAGCGAGACTACGGGCAATGAGCAGTTCTTC,CASSETTGNEQFF
NA,15,TRBJ2-7,TRBV18,many,TGTGCCAGCTCACCACCTGGGGGGCTGAGCTACGAGCAGTACTTC,CASSPPGGLSYEQYF
TRBD1,15,TRBJ2-1,TRBV27,few,TGTGCCAGCAGTTTATCGAGGCAGGGGGCGCCTGAGCAGTTCTTC,CASSLSRQGAPEQFF
NA,12,TRBJ2-7,TRBV6-1,few,TGTGCCAGCAGTGAAATCCCGTACGAGCAGTACTTC,CASSEIPYEQYF
NA,13,TRBJ2-4,TRBV6-1,NA,TGTGCCAGCAGTGATAGGCAGGGGAACATTCAGTACTTC,CASSDRQGNIQYF
NA,13,TRBJ2-1,TRBV7-2,many,TGTGCCAGCAGCCAGAAGGGTGGGAATGAGCAGTTCTTC,CASSQKGGNEQFF
NA,12,TRBJ2-1,TRBV11-2,many,TGTGCCAGCAGCTTAGAGGGGTGGGAGCAGTTCTTC,CASSLEGWEQFF
NA,16,TRBJ1-1,TRBV3-1,many,TGTGCCAGCAGCCAAGAGGGTGCAGGGCGAAACACTGAAGCTTTCTTT,CASSQEGAGRNTEAFF
TRBD2,16,TRBJ2-7,TRBV7-2,many,TGTGCCAGCAGCTTAGGACAGCGGGAGGTCACCTACGAGCAGTACTTC,CASSLGQREVTYEQYF
NA,16,TRBJ2-3,TRBV9,many,TGTGCCAGCAGCGTAGGGTCAGGAACTAGCACAGATACGCAGTATTTT,CASSVGSGTSTDTQYF
NA,12,TRBJ1-1,TRBV12-3/TRBV12-4,many,TGTGCCAGCAGTTTTGAGGGGGCTGAAGCTTTCTTT,CASSFEGAEAFF
NA,14,TRBJ1-6,TRBV4-1,NA,TGCGCCAGCAGCCTTGTCAGGGATAGTTCACCCCTCCACTTT,CASSLVRDSSPLHF
TRBD2,15,TRBJ2-7,TRBV28,NA,TGTGCCAGCAGTCCCGCTAGCGGGATGACCTACGAGCAGTACTTC,CASSPASGMTYEQYF
TRBD1,16,TRBJ1-2,TRBV5-1,NA,TGCACCAGCAGCTCCTATCCGGGACAGGGGAGTGGTGGCTACACCTTC,CTSSSYPGQGSGGYTF
TRBD2,16,TRBJ2-1,TRBV12-3/TRBV12-4,many,TGTGCCAGCAGTTCCATTGGGACTAGCGCGTACAATGAGCAGTTCTTC,CASSSIGTSAYNEQFF
NA,12,TRBJ2-1,TRBV6-1,once,TGTGCCAGCAGGGATTCGGACAATGAGCAGTTCTTC,CASRDSDNEQFF
NA,15,TRBJ1-1,TRBV7-2,NA,TGTGCCAGCAGCTTAGCACCCCCTCGGGACACTGAAGCTTTCTTT,CASSLAPPRDTEAFF
TRBD1,13,TRBJ1-1,TRBV24-1,few,TGTGCCACCAGTGATCCAAACAGGGGTGAAGCTTTCTTT,CATSDPNRGEAFF
TRBD1,15,TRBJ1-2,TRBV28,many,TGTGCCAGCAGTTCCCGGACAGGGGGCTCGTATGGCTACACCTTC,CASSSRTGGSYGYTF
TRBD1,16,TRBJ2-1,TRBV6-5,many,TGTGCCAGCAGTTTACAGGGGGAGGATCGCTACAATGAGCAGTTCTTC,CASSLQGEDRYNEQFF
NA,17,TRBJ1-4,TRBV4-1,many,TGCGCCAGCAGCCAAGATTCCGGAATACGTACCACGGGAAAACTGTTTTTT,CASSQDSGIRTTGKLFF
TRBD1,16,TRBJ2-1,TRBV24-1,few,TGTGCCACCAGTGATTTGGAGGACAGGGGGTTGGATGAGCAGTTCTTC,CATSDLEDRGLDEQFF
TRBD2,16,TRBJ2-1,TRBV18,many,TGTGCCAGCTCACCAGGAACTAGCGGGAGCCACAATGAGCAGTTCTTC,CASSPGTSGSHNEQFF
NA,15,TRBJ1-4,TRBV30,many,TGTGCCTGGAGGACGGGAGTAGGGTCCTCTGAAAAACTGTTTTTT,CAWRTGVGSSEKLFF
TRBD1,15,TRBJ1-5,TRBV28,medium-sized,TGTGCCAGCAGTTTATCCTCAGGGGGCGGACAGCCCCAGCATTTT,CASSLSSGGGQPQHF
NA,16,TRBJ2-3,TRBV7-9,many,TGTGCCAGCAGCTTAGCGTCCAGGGGTCTCCCTAGCACGCAGTATTTT,CASSLASRGLPSTQYF